The 2 T cell receptor beta chains below all came from one sample that was sequenced in a study of blood T cell repertoires in COVID-19. Clones were read by immunoSEQ multiplex PCR, and TCRdb kept only the in-frame ones, dropping some. Here the sample spans 150,000 to 200,000 clones, about 89% being singletons. Sequencing was performed on peripheral blood. The source of these receptors is a man aged 18-30 years who had recovered from COVID-19.

The chain carries TRBV7-9 and TRBJ1-5; 7 positions agree with TRBD1. With V trimmed by 5 bases and J by 7 bases, 5 bases remained unmatched. The CDR3 has 13 residues. CDR1 and CDR2 (germline): SEHNR, FQNEAQ (reference sequence). The CDR3 sequence is CASSPRDSQPQHF. The CDR3 nucleotides are TGTGCCAGCAGCCCCAGGGACAGCCAGCCCCAGCATTTT.

The chain has TRBV5-1 and TRBJ2-7, with TRBD1 matching 7 bases. CDR1 and CDR2 from the germline V gene are SGHRS and YFSETQ. CDR3 length equals 14 residues. Trimming cost V 3 bases and J 6 bases; bases outside gene matches: 9. The CDR3 loop reads CASSWGTVKSEQYF. The CDR3 region has the DNA TGCGCCAGCAGCTGGGGGACAGTGAAATCCGAGCAGTACTTC.